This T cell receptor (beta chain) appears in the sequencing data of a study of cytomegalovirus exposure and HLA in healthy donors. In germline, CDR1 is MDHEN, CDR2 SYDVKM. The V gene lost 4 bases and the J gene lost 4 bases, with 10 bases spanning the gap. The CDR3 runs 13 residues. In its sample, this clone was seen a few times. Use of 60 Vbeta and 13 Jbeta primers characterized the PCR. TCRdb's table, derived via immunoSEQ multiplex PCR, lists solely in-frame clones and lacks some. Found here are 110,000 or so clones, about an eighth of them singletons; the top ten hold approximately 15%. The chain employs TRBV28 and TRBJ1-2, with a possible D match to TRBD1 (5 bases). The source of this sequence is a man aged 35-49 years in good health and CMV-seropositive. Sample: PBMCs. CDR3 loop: CASSYRLGYGYTF. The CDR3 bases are TGTGCCAGCAGTTACAGGTTGGGCTATGGCTACACCTTC.